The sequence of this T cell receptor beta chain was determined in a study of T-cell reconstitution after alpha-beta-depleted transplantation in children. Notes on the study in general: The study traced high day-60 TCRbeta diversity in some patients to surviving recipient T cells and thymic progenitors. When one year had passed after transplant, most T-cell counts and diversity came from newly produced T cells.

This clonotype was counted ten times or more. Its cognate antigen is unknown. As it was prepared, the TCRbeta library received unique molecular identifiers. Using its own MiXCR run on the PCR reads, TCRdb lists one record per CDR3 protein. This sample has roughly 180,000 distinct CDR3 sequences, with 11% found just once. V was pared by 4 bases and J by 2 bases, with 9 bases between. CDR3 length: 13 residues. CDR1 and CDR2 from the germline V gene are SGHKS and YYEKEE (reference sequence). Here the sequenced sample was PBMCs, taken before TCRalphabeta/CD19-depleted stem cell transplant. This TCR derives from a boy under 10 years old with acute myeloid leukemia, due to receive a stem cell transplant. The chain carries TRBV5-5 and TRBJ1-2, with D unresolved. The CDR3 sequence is CASSQGRNYGYTF. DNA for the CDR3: TGTGCCAGCAGCCAAGGGCGGAACTATGGCTACACCTTC.